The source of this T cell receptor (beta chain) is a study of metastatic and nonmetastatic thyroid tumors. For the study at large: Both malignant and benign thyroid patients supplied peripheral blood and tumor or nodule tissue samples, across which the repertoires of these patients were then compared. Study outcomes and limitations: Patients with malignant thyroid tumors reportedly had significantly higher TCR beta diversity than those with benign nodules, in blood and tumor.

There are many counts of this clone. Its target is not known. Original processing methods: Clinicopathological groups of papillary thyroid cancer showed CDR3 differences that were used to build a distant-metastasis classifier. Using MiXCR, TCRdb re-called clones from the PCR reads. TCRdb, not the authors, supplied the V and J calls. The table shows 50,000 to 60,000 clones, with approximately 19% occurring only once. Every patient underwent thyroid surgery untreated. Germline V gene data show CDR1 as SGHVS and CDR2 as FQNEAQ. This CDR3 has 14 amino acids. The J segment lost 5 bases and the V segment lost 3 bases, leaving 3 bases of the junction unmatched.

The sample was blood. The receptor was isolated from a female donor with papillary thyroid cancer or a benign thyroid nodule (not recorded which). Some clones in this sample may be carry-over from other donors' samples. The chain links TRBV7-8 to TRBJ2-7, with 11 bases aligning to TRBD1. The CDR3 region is CASSLGTGGNEQYF. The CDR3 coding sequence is TGTGCCAGCAGCTTGGGGACAGGGGGAAACGAGCAGTACTTC.